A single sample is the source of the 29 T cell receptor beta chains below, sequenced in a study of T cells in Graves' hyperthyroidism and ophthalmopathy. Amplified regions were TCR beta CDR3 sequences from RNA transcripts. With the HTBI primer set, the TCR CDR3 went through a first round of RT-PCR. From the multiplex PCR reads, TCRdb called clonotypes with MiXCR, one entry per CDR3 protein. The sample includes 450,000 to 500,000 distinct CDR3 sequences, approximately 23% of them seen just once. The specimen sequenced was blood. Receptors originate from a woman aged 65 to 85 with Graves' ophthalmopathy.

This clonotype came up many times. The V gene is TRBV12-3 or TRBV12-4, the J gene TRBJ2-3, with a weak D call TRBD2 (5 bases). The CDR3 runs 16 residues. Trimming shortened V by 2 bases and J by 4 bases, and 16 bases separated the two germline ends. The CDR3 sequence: CASSLMAGLVPDTQYF. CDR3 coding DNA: TGTGCCAGCAGTTTAATGGCGGGTCTAGTCCCAGATACGCAGTATTTT.

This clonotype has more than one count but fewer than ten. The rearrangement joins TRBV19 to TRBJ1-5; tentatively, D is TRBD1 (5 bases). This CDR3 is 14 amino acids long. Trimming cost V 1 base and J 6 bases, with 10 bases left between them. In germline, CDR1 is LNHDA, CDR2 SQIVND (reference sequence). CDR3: CASSIGSGIQPQHF. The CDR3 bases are TGTGCCAGTAGTATAGGTTCAGGGATTCAGCCCCAGCATTTT.

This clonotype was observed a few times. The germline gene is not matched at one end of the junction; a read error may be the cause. The CDR3 DNA reads TGCAGTGCTAGTGGATGGTCCTCCTTCAATGAGCAGTTCTTC. Protein product: CSASGWSSFNEQFF. The chain links TRBV20-1 to TRBJ2-1; D is uncertain. The CDR3 totals 14 residues. Germline values: CDR1 DFQATT, CDR2 SNEGSKA (reference sequence).

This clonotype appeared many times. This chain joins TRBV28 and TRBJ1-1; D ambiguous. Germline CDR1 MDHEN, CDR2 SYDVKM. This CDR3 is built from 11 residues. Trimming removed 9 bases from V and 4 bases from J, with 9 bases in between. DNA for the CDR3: TGTGCCAGTCAGAGATTCACTGAAGCTTTCTTT. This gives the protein CASQRFTEAFF.

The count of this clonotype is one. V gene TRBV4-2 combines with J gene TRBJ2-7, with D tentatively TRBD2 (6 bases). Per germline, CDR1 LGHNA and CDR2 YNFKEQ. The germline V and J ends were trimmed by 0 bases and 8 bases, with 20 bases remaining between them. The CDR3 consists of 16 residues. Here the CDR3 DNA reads TGTGCCAGCAGCCAAGAGGTATCGACTAGTTGGACTCAGCAGTACTTC. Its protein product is CASSQEVSTSWTQQYF.

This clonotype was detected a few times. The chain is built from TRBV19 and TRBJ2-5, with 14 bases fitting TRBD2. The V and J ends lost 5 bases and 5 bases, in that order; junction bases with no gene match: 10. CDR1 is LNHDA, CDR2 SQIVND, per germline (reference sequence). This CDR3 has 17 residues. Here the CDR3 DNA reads TGTGCCAGTAGTTTCCAAGGGACTAGCGGGAGTGTGGAGACCCAGTACTTC. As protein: CASSFQGTSGSVETQYF.

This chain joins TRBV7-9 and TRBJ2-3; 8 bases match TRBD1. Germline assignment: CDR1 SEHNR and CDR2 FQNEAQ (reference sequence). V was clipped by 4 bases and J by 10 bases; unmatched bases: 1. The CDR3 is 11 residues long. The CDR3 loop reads CASSSQGAQYF. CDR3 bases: TGTGCCAGCAGCTCACAGGGGGCGCAGTATTTT.

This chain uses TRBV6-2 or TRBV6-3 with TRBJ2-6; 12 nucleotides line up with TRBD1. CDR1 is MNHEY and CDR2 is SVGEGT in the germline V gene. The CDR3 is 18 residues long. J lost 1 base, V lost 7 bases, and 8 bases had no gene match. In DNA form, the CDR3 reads TGTGCCAGCAACGATCCGGGACAGGGGGCGTCTGGGGCCAACGTCCTGACTTTC. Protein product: CASNDPGQGASGANVLTF.

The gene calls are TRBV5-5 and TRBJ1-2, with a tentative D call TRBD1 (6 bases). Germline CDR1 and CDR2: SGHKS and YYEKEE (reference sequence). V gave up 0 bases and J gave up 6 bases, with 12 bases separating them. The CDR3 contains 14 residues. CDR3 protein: CASSLANRENGYTF. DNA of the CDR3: TGTGCCAGCAGCTTGGCCAACAGGGAAAATGGCTACACCTTC.

CDR3 nucleotides: TGTGCCAGCAGCGTAGAGCACATCCAGGGGTCGGCAGATACGCAGTATTTT. It codes for CASSVEHIQGSADTQYF. The V call is TRBV9, the J call TRBJ2-3; D is possibly TRBD1 (6 bases). Germline V CDR1 and CDR2: SGDLS, YYNGEE. V was shortened by 0 bases and J by 4 bases, with 18 bases between the two germline ends. The CDR3 covers 17 residues.

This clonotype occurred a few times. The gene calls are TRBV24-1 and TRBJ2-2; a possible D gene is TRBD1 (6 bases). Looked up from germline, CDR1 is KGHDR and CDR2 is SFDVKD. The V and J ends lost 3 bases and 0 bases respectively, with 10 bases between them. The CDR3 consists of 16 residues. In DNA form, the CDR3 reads TGTGCCACCAGTGATACGACAGGAGCGAACACCGGGGAGCTGTTTTTT. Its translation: CATSDTTGANTGELFF.

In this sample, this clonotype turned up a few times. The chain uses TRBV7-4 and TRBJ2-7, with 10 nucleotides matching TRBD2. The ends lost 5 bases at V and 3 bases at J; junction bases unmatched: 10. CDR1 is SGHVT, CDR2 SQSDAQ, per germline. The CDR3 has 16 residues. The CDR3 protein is CASSVCRTSGNYEQYF. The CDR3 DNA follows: TGTGCCAGCAGCGTTTGCAGAACTAGCGGGAACTACGAGCAGTACTTC.

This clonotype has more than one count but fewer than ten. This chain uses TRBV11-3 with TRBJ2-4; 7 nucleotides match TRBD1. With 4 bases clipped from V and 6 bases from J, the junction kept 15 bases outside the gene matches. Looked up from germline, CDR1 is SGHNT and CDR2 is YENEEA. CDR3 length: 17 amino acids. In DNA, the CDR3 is TGTGCCAGCAGCTCATGGACAGGCGAGACAACGGGAAACATTCAGTACTTC. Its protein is CASSSWTGETTGNIQYF.

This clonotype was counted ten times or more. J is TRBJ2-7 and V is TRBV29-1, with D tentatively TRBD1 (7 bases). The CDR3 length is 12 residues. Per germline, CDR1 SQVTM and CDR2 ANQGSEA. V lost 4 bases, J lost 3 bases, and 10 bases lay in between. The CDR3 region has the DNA TGCAGCGTTGGCAGGGGGGACTACGAGCAGTACTTC. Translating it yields CSVGRGDYEQYF.

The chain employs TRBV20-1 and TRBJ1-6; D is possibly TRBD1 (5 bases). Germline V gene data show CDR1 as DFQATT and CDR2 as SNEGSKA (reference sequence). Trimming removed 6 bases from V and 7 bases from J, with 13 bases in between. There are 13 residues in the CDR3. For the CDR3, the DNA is TGCAGTGCCTCCGGGACGCAGAATTCACCCCTCCACTTT. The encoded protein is CSASGTQNSPLHF.

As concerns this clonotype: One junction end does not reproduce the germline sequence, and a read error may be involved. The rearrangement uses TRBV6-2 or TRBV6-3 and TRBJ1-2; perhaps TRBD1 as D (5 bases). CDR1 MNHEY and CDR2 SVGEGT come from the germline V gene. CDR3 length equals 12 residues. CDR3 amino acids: CAGSSGDYGYTF. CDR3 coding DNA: TGTGCCGGCAGTTCGGGGGACTATGGCTACACCTTC.

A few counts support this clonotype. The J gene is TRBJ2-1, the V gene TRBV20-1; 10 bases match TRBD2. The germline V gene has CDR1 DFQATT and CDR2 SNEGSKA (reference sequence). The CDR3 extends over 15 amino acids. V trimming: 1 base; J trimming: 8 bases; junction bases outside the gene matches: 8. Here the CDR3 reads CSARVPSGREDEQFF. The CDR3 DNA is TGCAGTGCTAGAGTCCCTAGCGGGAGAGAGGATGAGCAGTTCTTC.

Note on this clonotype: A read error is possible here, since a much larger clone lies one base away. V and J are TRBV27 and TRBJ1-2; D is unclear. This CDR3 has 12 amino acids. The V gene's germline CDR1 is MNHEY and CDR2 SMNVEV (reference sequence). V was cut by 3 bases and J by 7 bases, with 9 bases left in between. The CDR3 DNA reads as TGTGCCAGCAGTTTGAACGGGTGTGGCTACACCTTC. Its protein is CASSLNGCGYTF.

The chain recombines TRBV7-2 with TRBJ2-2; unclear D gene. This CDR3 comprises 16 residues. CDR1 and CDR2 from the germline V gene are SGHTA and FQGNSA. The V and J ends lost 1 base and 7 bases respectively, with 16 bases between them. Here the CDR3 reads CASSLVGSLSGGELFF. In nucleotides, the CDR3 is TGTGCCAGCAGCTTAGTCGGCTCCTTATCGGGCGGGGAGCTGTTTTTT.

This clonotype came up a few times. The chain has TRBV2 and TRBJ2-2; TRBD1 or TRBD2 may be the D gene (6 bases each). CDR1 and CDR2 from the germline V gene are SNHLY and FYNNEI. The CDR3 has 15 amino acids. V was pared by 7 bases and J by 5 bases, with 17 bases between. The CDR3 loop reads CASTLEGGSTGELFF. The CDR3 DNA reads TGTGCCAGCACTCTAGAAGGGGGGTCGACCGGGGAGCTGTTTTTT.

CDR3 sequence: CASMVRNSYNEQFF. Written as DNA, the CDR3 is TGTGCCAGCATGGTCCGGAACTCCTACAATGAGCAGTTCTTC. This chain connects TRBV6-1 to TRBJ2-1; D ambiguous. Between the trimmed V and J ends, which lost 7 bases and 0 bases, there was a span of 10 bases. The CDR3 has 14 residues. Germline V gene lookup returns CDR1 MNHNS and CDR2 SASEGT.

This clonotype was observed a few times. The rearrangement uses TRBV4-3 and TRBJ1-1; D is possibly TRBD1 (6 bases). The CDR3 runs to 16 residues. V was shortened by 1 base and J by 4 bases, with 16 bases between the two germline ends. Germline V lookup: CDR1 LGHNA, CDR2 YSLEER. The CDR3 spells CASSQVGGGRATEAFF. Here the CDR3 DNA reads TGCGCCAGCAGCCAAGTGGGGGGCGGCCGGGCCACTGAAGCTTTCTTT.

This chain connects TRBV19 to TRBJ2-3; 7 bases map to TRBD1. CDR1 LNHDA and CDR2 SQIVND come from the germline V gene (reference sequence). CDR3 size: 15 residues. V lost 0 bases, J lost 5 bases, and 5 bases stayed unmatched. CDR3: CASSIDLGGGDTQYF. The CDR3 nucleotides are TGTGCCAGTAGTATAGATCTAGGGGGCGGAGATACGCAGTATTTT. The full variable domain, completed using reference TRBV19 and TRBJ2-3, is DGGITQSPKYLFRKEGQNVTLSCEQNLNHDAMYWYRQDPGQGLRLIYYSQIVNDFQKGDIAEGYSVSREKKESFPLTVTSAQKNPTAFYLCASSIDLGGGDTQYFGPGTRLTVL.

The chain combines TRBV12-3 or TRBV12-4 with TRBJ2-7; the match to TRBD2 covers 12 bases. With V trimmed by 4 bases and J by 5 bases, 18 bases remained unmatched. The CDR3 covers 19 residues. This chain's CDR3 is CASSSLSPLTSGSFHEQYF. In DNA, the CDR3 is TGTGCCAGCAGTTCCTTAAGCCCACTGACTAGCGGGAGCTTCCACGAGCAGTACTTC.

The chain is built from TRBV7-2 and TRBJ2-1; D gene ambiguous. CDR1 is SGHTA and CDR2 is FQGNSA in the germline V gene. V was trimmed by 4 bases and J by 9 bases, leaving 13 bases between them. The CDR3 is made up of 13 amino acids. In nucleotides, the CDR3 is TGTGCCAGCAGCTCCGGGCCGGTGGGTGAGCAGTTCTTC. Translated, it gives CASSSGPVGEQFF.

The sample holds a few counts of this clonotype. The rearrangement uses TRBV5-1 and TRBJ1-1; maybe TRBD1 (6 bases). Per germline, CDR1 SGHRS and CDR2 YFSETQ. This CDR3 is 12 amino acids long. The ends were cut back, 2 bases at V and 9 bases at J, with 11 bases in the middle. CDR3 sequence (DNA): TGCGCCAGCAGCTTTGGGGGGCAGAAAGCTTTCTTT. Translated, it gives CASSFGGQKAFF.

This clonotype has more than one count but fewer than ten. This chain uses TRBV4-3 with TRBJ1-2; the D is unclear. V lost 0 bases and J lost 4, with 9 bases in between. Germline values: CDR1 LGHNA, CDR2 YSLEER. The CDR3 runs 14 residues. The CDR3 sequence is CASSQDLGSYGYTF. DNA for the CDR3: TGCGCCAGCAGCCAAGATCTCGGGTCCTATGGCTACACCTTC.

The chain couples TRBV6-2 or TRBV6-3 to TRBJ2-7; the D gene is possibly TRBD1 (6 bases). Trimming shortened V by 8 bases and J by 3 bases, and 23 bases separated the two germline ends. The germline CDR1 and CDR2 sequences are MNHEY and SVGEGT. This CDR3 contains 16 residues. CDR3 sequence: CASGKKTGMGDYEQYF. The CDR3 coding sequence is TGTGCCAGCGGAAAAAAAACAGGGATGGGGGACTACGAGCAGTACTTC.

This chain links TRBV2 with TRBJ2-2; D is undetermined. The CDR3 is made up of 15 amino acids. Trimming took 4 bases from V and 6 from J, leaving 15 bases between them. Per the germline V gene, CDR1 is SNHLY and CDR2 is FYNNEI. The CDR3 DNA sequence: TGTGCCAGCAGTGCCTTGGTCTCTGGGGCCGGGGAGCTGTTTTTT. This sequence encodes CASSALVSGAGELFF.